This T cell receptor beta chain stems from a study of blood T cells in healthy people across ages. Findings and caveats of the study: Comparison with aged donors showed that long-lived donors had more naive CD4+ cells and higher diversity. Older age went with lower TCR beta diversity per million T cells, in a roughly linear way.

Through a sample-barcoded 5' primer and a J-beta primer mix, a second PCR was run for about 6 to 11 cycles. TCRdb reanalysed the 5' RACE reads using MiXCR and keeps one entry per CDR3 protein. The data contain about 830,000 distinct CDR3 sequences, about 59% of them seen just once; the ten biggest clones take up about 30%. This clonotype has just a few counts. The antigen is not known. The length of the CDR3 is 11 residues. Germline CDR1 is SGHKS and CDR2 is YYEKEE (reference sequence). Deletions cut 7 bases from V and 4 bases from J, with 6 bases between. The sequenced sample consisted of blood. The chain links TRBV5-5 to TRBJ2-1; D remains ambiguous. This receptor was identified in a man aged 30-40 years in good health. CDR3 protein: CASAQYNEQFF. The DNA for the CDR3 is TGTGCCAGCGCGCAGTACAATGAGCAGTTCTTC.